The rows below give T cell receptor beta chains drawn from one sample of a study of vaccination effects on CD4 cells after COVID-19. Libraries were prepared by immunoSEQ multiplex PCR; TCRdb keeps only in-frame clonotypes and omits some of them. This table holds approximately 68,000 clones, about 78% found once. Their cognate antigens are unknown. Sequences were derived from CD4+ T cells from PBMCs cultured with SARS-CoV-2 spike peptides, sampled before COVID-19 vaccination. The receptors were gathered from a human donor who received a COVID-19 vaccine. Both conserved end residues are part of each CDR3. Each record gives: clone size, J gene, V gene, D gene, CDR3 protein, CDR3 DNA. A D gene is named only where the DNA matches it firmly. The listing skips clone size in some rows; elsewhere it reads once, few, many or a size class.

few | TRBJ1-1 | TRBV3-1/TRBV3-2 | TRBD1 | CASSSTPGGIEAFF | TGTGCCAGCAGCTCAACCCCAGGGGGCATCGAAGCTTTCTTT
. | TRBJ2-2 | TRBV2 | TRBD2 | CASSPRAGLTGELFF | TGTGCCAGCAGTCCCAGAGCGGGGCTCACCGGGGAGCTGTTTTTT
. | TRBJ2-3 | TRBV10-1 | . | CASSAQEFPNADTQYF | TGCGCCAGCAGTGCTCAGGAATTTCCAAACGCAGATACGCAGTATTTT
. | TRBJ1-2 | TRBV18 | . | CASSPGANYGYTF | TGTGCCAGCTCACCAGGGGCTAACTATGGCTACACCTTC
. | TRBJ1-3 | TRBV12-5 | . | CASGLTRTDPGNTIYF | TGTGCTAGTGGTTTGACAAGGACGGATCCAGGAAACACCATATATTTT
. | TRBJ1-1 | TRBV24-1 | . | CATSGTVNTEAFF | TGTGCCACCAGTGGTACGGTTAACACTGAAGCTTTCTTT
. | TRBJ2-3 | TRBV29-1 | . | CSVERGVNTQYF | TGCAGCGTTGAAAGGGGTGTGAATACGCAGTATTTT
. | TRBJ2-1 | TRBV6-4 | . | CASSRAGLNVGEQFF | TGTGCCAGCAGTCGAGCGGGCCTCAATGTTGGTGAGCAGTTCTTC
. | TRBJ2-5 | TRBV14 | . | CASSQDPRTVRKETQYF | TGTGCCAGCAGCCAAGACCCCCGGACAGTCCGAAAAGAGACCCAGTACTTC
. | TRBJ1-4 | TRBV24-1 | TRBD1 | CATSINTGGTEKLFF | TGTGCCACCAGCATAAATACAGGGGGTACTGAAAAACTGTTTTTT
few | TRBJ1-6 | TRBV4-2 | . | CASSQDLRPFSPLHF | TGTGCCAGCAGCCAAGATCTACGGCCTTTTTCACCCCTCCACTTT
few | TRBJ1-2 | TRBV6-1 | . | CASSDGGYGYTF | TGTGCCAGCAGTGACGGGGGGTATGGCTACACCTTC
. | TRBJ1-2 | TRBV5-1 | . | CASSLKAGEIYGYTF | TGCGCCAGCAGCTTGAAGGCAGGGGAGATCTATGGCTACACCTTC
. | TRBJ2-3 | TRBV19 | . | CASSMGNRGTDTQYF | TGTGCCAGTAGTATGGGGAACAGAGGCACAGATACGCAGTATTTT
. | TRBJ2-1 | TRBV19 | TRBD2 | CASGIGGDPYNEQFF | TGTGCCAGTGGTATTGGGGGGGATCCCTACAATGAGCAGTTCTTC
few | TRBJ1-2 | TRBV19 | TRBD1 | CASSTLPGQGAILAYGYTF | TGTGCCAGTAGTACTCTACCGGGACAGGGGGCGATCTTAGCCTATGGCTACACCTTC
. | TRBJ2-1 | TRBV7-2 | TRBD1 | CASSRGQGIGNEQFF | TGTGCCAGCAGCCGGGGACAGGGTATTGGGAATGAGCAGTTCTTC
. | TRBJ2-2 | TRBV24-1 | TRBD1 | CATSDFWTGGIGELFF | TGTGCCACCAGTGATTTTTGGACAGGGGGCATCGGGGAGCTGTTTTTT
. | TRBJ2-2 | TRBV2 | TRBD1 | CASSDRDRGVGELFF | TGTGCCAGCAGTGATCGGGACAGGGGGGTCGGGGAGCTGTTTTTT
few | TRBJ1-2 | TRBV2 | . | CAIQGPSGGYTF | TGTGCCATCCAAGGCCCTTCAGGCGGCTACACCTTC
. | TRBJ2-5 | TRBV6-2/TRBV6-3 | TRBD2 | CASSYSPPLAGEETQYF | TGTGCCAGCAGTTACTCCCCCCCTCTAGCGGGGGAAGAGACCCAGTACTTC
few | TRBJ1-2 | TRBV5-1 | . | CASSLDWGSRGYTF | TGCGCCAGCAGCTTGGATTGGGGAAGTCGTGGCTACACCTTC
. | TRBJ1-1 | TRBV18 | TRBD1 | CASSPPGTGGRTEAFF | TGTGCCAGCTCACCACCAGGGACAGGGGGTCGTACTGAAGCTTTCTTT
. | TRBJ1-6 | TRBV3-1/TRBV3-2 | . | CASSQEGAQKNSPLHF | TGTGCCAGCAGCCAAGAAGGGGCCCAGAAGAATTCACCCCTCCACTTT
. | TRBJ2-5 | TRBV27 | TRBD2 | CASSGEGLAGGPGTQYF | TGTGCCAGCAGTGGGGAGGGGCTAGCGGGGGGGCCGGGGACCCAGTACTTC
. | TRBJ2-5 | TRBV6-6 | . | CASSPGRGEGETQYF | TGTGCCAGCAGCCCCGGCAGGGGGGAAGGAGAGACCCAGTACTTC
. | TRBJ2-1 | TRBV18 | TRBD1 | CASSLQTGQTNEQFF | TGTGCCAGCTCCCTACAAACGGGACAGACCAATGAGCAGTTCTTC
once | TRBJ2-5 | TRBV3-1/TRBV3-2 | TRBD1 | CASSLRTGGSVETQYF | TGTGCCAGCAGCCTCAGGACAGGGGGCTCTGTCGAGACCCAGTACTTC